The 30 T cell receptor beta chains below all came from one sample that was sequenced in a study of early T cells in non-severe SARS-CoV-2 infection. TCRdb re-called the 5' RACE reads through MiXCR, storing one row per CDR3 protein. The sample has more than 70,000 distinct CDR3 sequences; about 12% are singletons. Sequenced input: whole blood. The source is an adult who was a healthcare worker with PCR-confirmed SARS-CoV-2 infection or an uninfected control (not recorded which).

This clonotype was recorded a few times. This sequence joins TRBV6-1 and TRBJ1-2, with D possibly matching TRBD1 (6 bases). Germline V gene data show CDR1 as MNHNS and CDR2 as SASEGT. The CDR3 spans 13 residues. Trimming stripped 7 bases from V and 2 bases from J, with 11 bases between. CDR3 in DNA: TGTGCCAGCACGAAACAGGGCAACTATGGCTACACCTTC. This translates into CASTKQGNYGYTF.

The chain employs TRBV20-1 and TRBJ2-1; 8 nucleotides match TRBD2. V lost 8 bases, J lost 2 bases, and 8 bases stayed unmatched. The germline gives CDR1 DFQATT, CDR2 SNEGSKA (reference sequence). The CDR3 spans 14 residues. The CDR3 sequence is CSPKTGGTYNEQFF. The CDR3 DNA sequence: TGCAGTCCTAAAACGGGAGGGACCTACAATGAGCAGTTCTTC.

This clonotype occurred many times. The genes are TRBV7-9 and TRBJ2-2; maybe TRBD1 (6 bases). V was trimmed by 3 bases and J by 4 bases, leaving 9 bases between them. The CDR3 loop spans 14 amino acids. Germline assignment: CDR1 SEHNR and CDR2 FQNEAQ (reference sequence). CDR3 DNA: TGTGCCAGCAGCTTGGGGGCGCCCACCGGGGAGCTGTTTTTT. Its translation: CASSLGAPTGELFF.

This clonotype turned up a few times. J is TRBJ2-1 and V is TRBV14; D possibly corresponds to TRBD1 (6 bases). CDR3 length: 16 amino acids. V was pared by 3 bases and J by 5 bases, with 17 bases between. The germline V gene encodes CDR1 SGHDN and CDR2 FVKESK. The CDR3 region is CASSQKQGMGNNEQFF. CDR3 DNA sequence: TGTGCCAGCAGCCAGAAACAGGGAATGGGCAACAATGAGCAGTTCTTC. Variable domain in full (rest from reference TRBV14 and TRBJ2-1): EAGVTQFPSHSVIEKGQTVTLRCDPISGHDNLYWYRRVMGKEIKFLLHFVKESKQDESGMPNNRFLAERTGGTYSTLKVQPAELEDSGVYFCASSQKQGMGNNEQFFGPGTRLTVL.

In DNA form, the CDR3 reads TGCTTAACCGGCAGGCGGGCAGATACGCAGTATTTT. It translates to CLTGRRADTQYF. The chain joins TRBV20-1 to TRBJ2-3; D is perhaps TRBD2 (5 bases). Germline CDR1 is DFQATT and CDR2 is SNEGSKA (reference sequence). This CDR3 is 12 amino acids long.

The rearrangement joins TRBV6-6 to TRBJ2-5; 7 bases line up with TRBD2. With 8 bases clipped from V and 5 bases from J, the junction kept 5 bases outside the gene matches. The CDR3 has 12 amino acids. Germline assignment: CDR1 MNHNY and CDR2 SVGAGI (reference sequence). This chain's CDR3 is CASEVGGETQYF. In DNA form, the CDR3 reads TGTGCCAGCGAGGTCGGGGGGGAGACCCAGTACTTC.

This chain links TRBV4-3 with TRBJ1-3; TRBD1 matches at 9 bases. Germline trimming cut 2 bases from V and 8 bases from J; bases unmatched to any gene: 7. The CDR3 consists of 15 residues. Germline V gene sequence: CDR1 LGHNA, CDR2 YSLEER. CDR3 DNA sequence: TGCGCCAGCAGCCAATCGACAGGGGGTGCTTACACCATATATTTT. This codes for CASSQSTGGAYTIYF.

The chain uses TRBV6-5 and TRBJ1-1, with D possibly TRBD1 on 6 matching bases. Per the germline V gene, CDR1 is MNHEY and CDR2 is SVGAGI. The CDR3 is made up of 14 amino acids. The V and J ends lost 2 bases and 1 base respectively, with 8 bases between them. The CDR3 region has the DNA TGTGCCAGCAGTTACCAACAGGGGAACACTGAAGCTTTCTTT. It translates to CASSYQQGNTEAFF.

This clonotype was picked up many times. The chain joins TRBV27 to TRBJ2-3; 7 bases agree with TRBD2. This CDR3 comprises 14 residues. Per the germline V gene, CDR1 is MNHEY and CDR2 is SMNVEV (reference sequence). The junction had 4 bases not matched to a gene; V was cut back by 5 bases and J by 2 bases. The CDR3 coding sequence is TGTGCCAGCAGTATCACTAGCGCCACAGATACGCAGTATTTT. Translating gives CASSITSATDTQYF.

V usage is TRBV29-1 and J usage is TRBJ2-7; tentatively, D is TRBD2 (7 bases). Trimming stripped 6 bases from V and 6 bases from J, with 21 bases between. Germline lookup yields CDR1 SQVTM and CDR2 ANQGSEA. The length of the CDR3 is 14 residues. As DNA, the CDR3 is TGCAGCGTGAGGGGGGGGCAGTCCCCCGTCGAGCAGTACTTC. Translation gives CSVRGGQSPVEQYF.

This clonotype was seen ten or more times. This chain connects TRBV20-1 to TRBJ2-3; TRBD2 might be the D (5 bases). Germline CDR1 reads DFQATT; CDR2 reads SNEGSKA (reference sequence). CDR3 size: 13 residues. V was cut by 6 bases and J by 2 bases, with 12 bases left in between. The DNA of the CDR3 is TGCAGTGCGGCCCATAGCGACACAGATACGCAGTATTTT. It yields the protein CSAAHSDTDTQYF.

The chain uses TRBV27 and TRBJ2-5, with D perhaps being TRBD1 or TRBD2 (6 bases each). Germline CDR1 MNHEY, CDR2 SMNVEV (reference sequence). This CDR3 has 14 residues. Between the trimmed V and J ends, which lost 4 bases and 5 bases, there was a span of 14 bases. CDR3 in DNA: TGTGCCAGCAGTTGGGGGGCTAGCTTTGAGACCCAGTACTTC. Protein: CASSWGASFETQYF.

The V call is TRBV20-1, the J call TRBJ1-2; 7 bases map to TRBD1. The CDR3 has 15 residues. J lost 5 bases, V lost 6 bases, and 15 bases had no gene match. The germline gives CDR1 DFQATT, CDR2 SNEGSKA (reference sequence). The CDR3 spells CSATSGDSYAYGYTF. Written as DNA, the CDR3 is TGCAGTGCCACCTCCGGGGACAGCTACGCTTATGGCTACACCTTC.

This clonotype occurred many times. The V gene is TRBV30, the J gene TRBJ2-7, with 10 bases lining up with TRBD2. Trimming cost V 2 bases and J 4 bases; bases outside gene matches: 11. Germline V gene lookup returns CDR1 GTSNPN and CDR2 SVGIG (reference sequence). This CDR3 has 16 amino acids. CDR3 in amino acids: CAWSLIAGGASYEQYF. The CDR3 bases are TGTGCCTGGAGTCTGATAGCGGGAGGAGCCAGTTACGAGCAGTACTTC. Looking up the rest from reference TRBV30 and TRBJ2-7 gives the full variable domain: SQTIHQWPATLVQPVGSPLSLECTVEGTSNPNLYWYRQAAGRGLQLLFYSVGIGQISSEVPQNLSASRPQDRQFILSSKKLLLSDSGFYLCAWSLIAGGASYEQYFGPGTRLTVT.

This clonotype was observed a handful of times. V and J are TRBV9 and TRBJ2-7; TRBD2 matches 7 bases. CDR1 SGDLS and CDR2 YYNGEE come from the germline V gene. V gave up 0 bases and J gave up 2 bases; unmatched junction bases: 5. This CDR3 is built from 15 residues. CDR3 protein: CASSVGTSATYEQYF. The CDR3 region has the DNA TGTGCCAGCAGCGTAGGAACTAGCGCAACCTACGAGCAGTACTTC.

This clonotype showed up many times. This chain joins TRBV7-3 and TRBJ2-5, with D perhaps matching TRBD1 or TRBD2 (7 bases each). Trimming pared 3 bases from V and 4 bases from J, leaving 12 bases between. Germline V gene lookup returns CDR1 SGHTA and CDR2 FQGTGA. The CDR3 has 14 amino acids. CDR3 sequence: CASSFTGEGETQYF. CDR3 nucleotides: TGTGCCAGCAGCTTCACAGGGGAGGGAGAGACCCAGTACTTC.

This chain uses TRBV7-9 with TRBJ2-7; tentatively, D is TRBD2 (5 bases). Germline V gene sequence: CDR1 SEHNR, CDR2 FQNEAQ (reference sequence). CDR3 length: 15 residues. Trimming cost V 1 base and J 5 bases, with 15 bases left between them. DNA of the CDR3: TGTGCCAGCAGCTTAGGATTCGGGGAGCTTGACGAGCAGTACTTC. Translating gives CASSLGFGELDEQYF.

This clonotype was detected many times. The rearrangement joins TRBV6-5 to TRBJ2-7; TRBD1 aligns across 7 bases. The CDR3 length is 14 residues. The V gene's germline CDR1 is MNHEY and CDR2 SVGAGI. With V trimmed by 2 bases and J by 6 bases, 7 bases remained unmatched. CDR3 region: CASSYATGSGEQYF. CDR3 DNA: TGTGCCAGCAGTTACGCGACAGGGTCTGGCGAGCAGTACTTC.

V usage is TRBV7-2 and J usage is TRBJ2-5; 8 bases are a match to TRBD1. Trimming removed 5 bases from V and 5 bases from J; junction bases left unmatched: 16. The CDR3 covers 17 residues. The germline gives CDR1 SGHTA, CDR2 FQGNSA. CDR3 in amino acids: CASSPPSWQGAWETQYF. Written as DNA, the CDR3 is TGTGCCAGCAGCCCACCAAGCTGGCAGGGGGCTTGGGAGACCCAGTACTTC. The complete variable domain, with remaining parts taken from reference TRBV7-2 and TRBJ2-5, reads GAGVSQSPSNKVTEKGKDVELRCDPISGHTALYWYRQSLGQGLEFLIYFQGNSAPDKSGLPSDRFSAERTGGSVSTLTIQRTQQEDSAVYLCASSPPSWQGAWETQYFGPGTRLLVL.

The chain joins TRBV7-2 to TRBJ2-3; a weak D match, TRBD2 (6 bases). There are 14 residues in the CDR3. Germline CDR1 SGHTA, CDR2 FQGNSA. Deletions cut 4 bases from V and 2 bases from J, with 10 bases between. CDR3 in DNA: TGTGCCAGCAGCTACCCGGGACTCACAGATACGCAGTATTTT. Translation gives CASSYPGLTDTQYF.

This clonotype ranks as medium-sized (0.01 to 0.1%). The chain combines TRBV27 with TRBJ2-7; maybe TRBD2 (6 bases). CDR1 and CDR2 (germline): MNHEY, SMNVEV (reference sequence). The CDR3 is 14 amino acids. V was cut by 3 bases and J by 5 bases, with 14 bases left in between. The CDR3 is CASSFRGGQDEQYF. In DNA form, the CDR3 reads TGTGCCAGCAGTTTCCGGGGAGGTCAAGACGAGCAGTACTTC.

This clonotype was counted at least ten times. The genes are TRBV7-9 and TRBJ2-2; 8 bases agree with TRBD1. The ends lost 4 bases at V and 3 bases at J; junction bases unmatched: 7. CDR1 is SEHNR and CDR2 is FQNEAQ in the germline V gene (reference sequence). CDR3 length: 16 amino acids. The CDR3, as DNA: TGTGCCAGCAGCTGGATATCGACAGGGGACACCGGGGAGCTGTTTTTT. Its protein is CASSWISTGDTGELFF.

This clonotype was seen only a few times. The chain has TRBV29-1 and TRBJ1-2; D call uncertain. V shed 6 bases and J shed 5 bases, with 13 bases lying between them. In germline, CDR1 is SQVTM, CDR2 ANQGSEA. The CDR3 runs to 12 residues. CDR3 coding DNA: TGCAGCGTCCATTACAGCCATTATGGCTACACCTTC. Translation gives CSVHYSHYGYTF.

This chain links TRBV5-6 with TRBJ2-3, with D unresolved. The CDR3 consists of 15 residues. Trimming stripped 0 bases from V and 3 bases from J, with 11 bases between. Germline V gene lookup returns CDR1 SGHDT and CDR2 YYEEEE. For the CDR3, the DNA is TGTGCCAGCAGCTTGGAGCCCAGAGCGACAGATACGCAGTATTTT. Translated: CASSLEPRATDTQYF.

This clonotype was seen only a few times. The chain joins TRBV7-9 to TRBJ2-3; no definite D call. Germline values: CDR1 SEHNR, CDR2 FQNEAQ (reference sequence). Trimming stripped 2 bases from V and 4 bases from J, with 7 bases between. The length of the CDR3 is 13 residues. This CDR3 reads CASSLSNPDTQYF. The CDR3 region has the DNA TGTGCCAGCAGCTTAAGTAATCCAGATACGCAGTATTTT.

There are a few counts of this clonotype. The chain has TRBV30 and TRBJ2-1; D possibly uses TRBD1 or TRBD2 (5 bases each). V dropped 3 bases and J dropped 9 bases, with 18 bases sitting between them. The CDR3 contains 14 residues. CDR1 and CDR2 (germline): GTSNPN, SVGIG (reference sequence). The CDR3 spells CAWSPGTSRAEQFF. Written as DNA, the CDR3 is TGTGCCTGGAGCCCTGGGACCTCCCGTGCTGAGCAGTTCTTC. Variable domain in full (rest from reference TRBV30 and TRBJ2-1): SQTIHQWPATLVQPVGSPLSLECTVEGTSNPNLYWYRQAAGRGLQLLFYSVGIGQISSEVPQNLSASRPQDRQFILSSKKLLLSDSGFYLCAWSPGTSRAEQFFGPGTRLTVL.

This clonotype appeared a few times. The chain employs TRBV2 and TRBJ1-5; D is undetermined. V lost 7 bases and J 0 bases, leaving 4 bases between the germline ends. There are 12 residues in the CDR3. The germline CDR1 and CDR2 sequences are SNHLY and FYNNEI. CDR3 sequence reads: CASKFSNQPQHF. The CDR3 nucleotides read TGTGCCAGCAAGTTTAGCAATCAGCCCCAGCATTTT.

The rearrangement links TRBV20-1 to TRBJ1-3, with D perhaps matching TRBD1 (5 bases). The CDR3 contains 16 residues. Trimming removed 4 bases at V and 0 bases at J, with 16 bases between. CDR1 DFQATT and CDR2 SNEGSKA come from the germline V gene (reference sequence). The CDR3 coding sequence is TGCAGTGCTACATTTAAGACAGCGAGCTCTGGAAACACCATATATTTT. Its protein product is CSATFKTASSGNTIYF.

This clonotype showed up many times. The chain is built from TRBV10-3 and TRBJ1-3, with D maybe TRBD1 (5 bases). Germline V gene data show CDR1 as ENHRY and CDR2 as SYGVKD. Trimming cost V 2 bases and J 1 base, with 15 bases left between them. The CDR3 spans 17 residues. The CDR3 DNA reads TGTGCCATCAGTGAGCTCGGGGAGGGGACTTCTGGAAACACCATATATTTT. Amino acid sequence: CAISELGEGTSGNTIYF.

In its sample, this clonotype was seen many times. This chain links TRBV12-3 or TRBV12-4 with TRBJ1-1; maybe TRBD1 (6 bases). The CDR3 is 15 residues long. V was clipped by 1 base and J by 1 base, with 10 bases between them. The CDR3: CASSLEGDPNTEAFF. The CDR3 region has the DNA TGTGCCAGCAGTTTAGAGGGGGACCCGAACACTGAAGCTTTCTTT.